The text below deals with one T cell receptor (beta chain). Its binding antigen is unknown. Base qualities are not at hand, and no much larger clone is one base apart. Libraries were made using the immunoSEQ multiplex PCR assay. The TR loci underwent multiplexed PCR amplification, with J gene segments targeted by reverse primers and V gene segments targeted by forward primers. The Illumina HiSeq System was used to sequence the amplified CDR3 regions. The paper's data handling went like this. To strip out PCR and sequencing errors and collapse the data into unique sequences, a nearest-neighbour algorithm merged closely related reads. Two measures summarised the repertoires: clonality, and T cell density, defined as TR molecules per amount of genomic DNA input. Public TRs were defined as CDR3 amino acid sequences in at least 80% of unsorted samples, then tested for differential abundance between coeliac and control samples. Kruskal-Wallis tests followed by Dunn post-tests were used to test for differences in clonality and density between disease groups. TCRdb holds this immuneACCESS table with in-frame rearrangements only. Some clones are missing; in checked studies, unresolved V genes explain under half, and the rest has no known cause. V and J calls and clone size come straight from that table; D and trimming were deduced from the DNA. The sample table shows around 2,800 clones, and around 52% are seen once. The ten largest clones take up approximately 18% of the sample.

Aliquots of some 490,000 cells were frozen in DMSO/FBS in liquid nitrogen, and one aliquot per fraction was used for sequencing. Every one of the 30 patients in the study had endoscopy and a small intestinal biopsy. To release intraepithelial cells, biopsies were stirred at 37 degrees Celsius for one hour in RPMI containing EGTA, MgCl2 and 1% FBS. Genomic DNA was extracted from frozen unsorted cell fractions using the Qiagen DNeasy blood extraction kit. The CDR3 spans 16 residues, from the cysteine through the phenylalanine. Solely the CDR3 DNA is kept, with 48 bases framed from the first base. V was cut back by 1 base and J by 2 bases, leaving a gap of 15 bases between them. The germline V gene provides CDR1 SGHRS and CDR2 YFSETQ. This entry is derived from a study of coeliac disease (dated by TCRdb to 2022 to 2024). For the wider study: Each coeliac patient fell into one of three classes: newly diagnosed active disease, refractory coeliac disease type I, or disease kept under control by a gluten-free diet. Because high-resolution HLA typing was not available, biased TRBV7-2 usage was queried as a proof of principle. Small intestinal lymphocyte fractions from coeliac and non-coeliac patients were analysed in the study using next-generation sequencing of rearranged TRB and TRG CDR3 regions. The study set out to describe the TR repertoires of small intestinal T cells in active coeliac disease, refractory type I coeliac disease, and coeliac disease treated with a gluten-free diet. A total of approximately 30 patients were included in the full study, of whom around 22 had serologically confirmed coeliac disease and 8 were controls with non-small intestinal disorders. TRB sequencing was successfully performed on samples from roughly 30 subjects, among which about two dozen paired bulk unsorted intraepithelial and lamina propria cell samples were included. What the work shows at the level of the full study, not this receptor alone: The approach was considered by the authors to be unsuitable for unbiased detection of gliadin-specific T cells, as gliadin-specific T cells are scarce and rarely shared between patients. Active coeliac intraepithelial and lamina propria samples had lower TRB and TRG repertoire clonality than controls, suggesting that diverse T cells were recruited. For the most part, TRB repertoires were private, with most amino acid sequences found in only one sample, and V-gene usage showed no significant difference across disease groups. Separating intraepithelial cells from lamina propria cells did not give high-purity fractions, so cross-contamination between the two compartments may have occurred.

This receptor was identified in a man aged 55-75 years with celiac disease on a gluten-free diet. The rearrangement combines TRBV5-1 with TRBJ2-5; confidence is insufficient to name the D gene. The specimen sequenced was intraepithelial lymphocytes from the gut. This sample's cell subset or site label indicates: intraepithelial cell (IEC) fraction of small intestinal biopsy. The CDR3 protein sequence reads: CASSLNGLVVQETQYF. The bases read TGCGCCAGCAGCTTGAATGGGCTGGTAGTGCAAGAGACCCAGTACTTC.